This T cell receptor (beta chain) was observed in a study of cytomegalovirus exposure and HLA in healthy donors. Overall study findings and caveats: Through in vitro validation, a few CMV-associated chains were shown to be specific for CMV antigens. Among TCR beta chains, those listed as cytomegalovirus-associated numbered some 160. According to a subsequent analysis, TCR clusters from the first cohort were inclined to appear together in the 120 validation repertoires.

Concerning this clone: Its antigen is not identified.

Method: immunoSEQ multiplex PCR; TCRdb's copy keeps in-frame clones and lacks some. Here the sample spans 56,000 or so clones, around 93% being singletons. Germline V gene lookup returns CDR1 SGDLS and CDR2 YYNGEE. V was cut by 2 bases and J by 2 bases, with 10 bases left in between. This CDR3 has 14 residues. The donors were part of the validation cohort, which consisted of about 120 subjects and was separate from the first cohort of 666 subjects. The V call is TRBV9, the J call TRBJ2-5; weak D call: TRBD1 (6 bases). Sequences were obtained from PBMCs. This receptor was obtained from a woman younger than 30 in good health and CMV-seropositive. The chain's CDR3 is CASSVSGQQETQYF. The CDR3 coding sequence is TGTGCCAGCAGCGTTTCTGGACAGCAAGAGACCCAGTACTTC.